Below are 27 T cell receptor beta chains sequenced from a single sample in a study of shared clonotypes between healthy human individuals. The data were produced by immunoSEQ multiplex PCR, yet TCRdb's version contains in-frame clones alone and is incomplete. The sample has 640,000 or so clones, about 78% seen once. Sequences were obtained from memory CD4+ T cells sorted from blood. Documented subset: CD45RA-negative fraction. These TCRs come from a young woman in good health.

V and J are TRBV7-6 and TRBJ2-7; no firm D call. The CDR3 totals 12 residues. Trimming took off 7 bases at V and 2 bases at J, with 9 bases between the two ends. CDR1 SGHVS and CDR2 FNYEAQ come from the germline V gene. The CDR3 DNA reads as TGTGCCAGCAAAGGTACTACCTACGAGCAGTACTTC. Translated: CASKGTTYEQYF.

The V gene is TRBV18, the J gene TRBJ2-1; D possibly corresponds to TRBD2 (5 bases). V shed 0 bases and J shed 12 bases, with 18 bases lying between them. Germline CDR1 is KGHSH and CDR2 is LQKENI. The CDR3 length is 15 residues. The CDR3 region is CASSPPGDGLFGQFF. CDR3 coding DNA: TGTGCCAGCTCACCACCGGGCGACGGACTCTTCGGGCAGTTCTTC.

This clone has only one observation. This chain uses TRBV30 with TRBJ2-5; D uncertain. The J call may be in error: the DNA end matches TRBJ2-7 better. Per the germline V gene, CDR1 is GTSNPN and CDR2 is SVGIG (reference sequence). The CDR3 has 13 residues. CDR3: CAWTGRSSYEQYF. The CDR3 DNA is TGTGCCTGGACTGGCAGGTCCTCCTACGAGCAGTACTTC.

This clone was seen more than once but under ten times. V and J are TRBV6-6 and TRBJ1-1; D is unclear. V lost 0 bases and J 10 bases, leaving 12 bases between the germline ends. Germline V gene data show CDR1 as MNHNY and CDR2 as SVGAGI (reference sequence). The CDR3 is 13 residues long. For the CDR3, the DNA is TGTGCCAGCAGTTACTCCGAGAATGTGGGAGCTTTCTTT. Protein product: CASSYSENVGAFF.

The rearrangement links TRBV10-2 to TRBJ2-7, with D maybe TRBD1 (5 bases). Trimming removed 3 bases from V and 0 bases from J, with 9 bases in between. From germline, CDR1 is WSHSY and CDR2 SAAADI. The CDR3 runs 14 residues. The CDR3 protein is CASSDHRFSYEQYF. Written as DNA, the CDR3 is TGCGCCAGCAGTGACCACAGGTTCTCCTACGAGCAGTACTTC.

Regarding this clone: The same CDR3 can be traced to other DNA sequences in this sample. The J gene is TRBJ1-2, the V gene TRBV28, with D maybe TRBD1 (5 bases). The germline CDR1 and CDR2 sequences are MDHEN and SYDVKM. The V gene lost 3 bases and the J gene lost 4 bases, with 9 bases spanning the gap. This CDR3 is 13 amino acids long. In nucleotides, the CDR3 is TGTGCCAGCAGTTTGAGGGGTAGCTATGGCTACACCTTC. This gives the protein CASSLRGSYGYTF.

This chain links TRBV30 with TRBJ2-7, with D possibly being TRBD1 (6 bases). Per the germline V gene, CDR1 is GTSNPN and CDR2 is SVGIG (reference sequence). The CDR3 runs to 14 residues. Trimming removed 8 bases at V and 2 bases at J, with 19 bases between. For the CDR3, the DNA is TGTGCCAGTAGTAGGGGGAGCGACCCCTACGAGCAGTACTTC. Translated, it gives CASSRGSDPYEQYF.

Only one count was recorded for this clone. This chain links TRBV5-1 with TRBJ2-1, with D perhaps matching TRBD2 (6 bases). CDR3 length: 15 amino acids. The germline V gene has CDR1 SGHRS and CDR2 YFSETQ. The V end was cut by 6 bases, the J end by 1 base, with 14 bases between. The CDR3 DNA reads TGCGCCAGCAATACGGGGGACCGGTCCTACAATGAGCAGTTCTTC. This codes for CASNTGDRSYNEQFF. Filled out from reference TRBV5-1 and TRBJ2-1, the complete variable domain reads KAGVTQTPRYLIKTRGQQVTLSCSPISGHRSVSWYQQTPGQGLQFLFEYFSETQRNKGNFPGRFSGRQFSNSRSEMNVSTLELGDSALYLCASNTGDRSYNEQFFGPGTRLTVL.

The rearrangement links TRBV15 to TRBJ1-1; D might be TRBD1 (6 bases). Trimming pared 1 base from V and 1 base from J, leaving 10 bases between. CDR1 and CDR2 from the germline V gene are LNHNV and YYDKDF (reference sequence). The CDR3 totals 15 residues. The CDR3 sequence: CATSRGTDSNTEAFF. Here the CDR3 DNA reads TGTGCCACCAGCAGAGGGACAGACTCGAACACTGAAGCTTTCTTT.

The rearrangement links TRBV7-2 to TRBJ2-1; no reliable D call. The germline V gene has CDR1 SGHTA and CDR2 FQGNSA. Trimming removed 5 bases at V and 5 bases at J, with 13 bases between. This CDR3 has 14 amino acids. The CDR3 loop is CASSQKHSHNEQFF. The CDR3 coding sequence is TGTGCCAGCAGCCAAAAGCATAGCCACAATGAGCAGTTCTTC.

This rearrangement joins TRBV7-8 to TRBJ2-3; no definite D call. The CDR3 loop spans 13 amino acids. The V end was cut by 7 bases, the J end by 5 bases, with 13 bases between. Per the germline V gene, CDR1 is SGHVS and CDR2 is FQNEAQ. CDR3 in amino acids: CASNLDREDTQYF. DNA for the CDR3: TGTGCCAGCAACCTGGATCGCGAAGATACGCAGTATTTT.

The V gene is TRBV18, the J gene TRBJ2-3; D might be TRBD1 (6 bases). This CDR3 is built from 15 residues. The germline CDR1 and CDR2 sequences are KGHSH and LQKENI. Between the trimmed V and J ends, which lost 3 bases and 2 bases, there was a span of 12 bases. The CDR3 sequence: CASSPSQGHTDTQYF. The CDR3, as DNA: TGTGCCAGCTCACCGTCACAGGGACACACAGATACGCAGTATTTT.

This rearrangement joins TRBV5-1 to TRBJ1-1; 11 nucleotides line up with TRBD1. The CDR3 covers 14 residues. The germline CDR1 and CDR2 sequences are SGHRS and YFSETQ. The ends lost 4 bases at V and 10 bases at J; junction bases unmatched: 9. Written as DNA, the CDR3 is TGCGCCAGCAGCGCTGGACAGGGGGCGTCCGGAGCTTTCTTT. Residues: CASSAGQGASGAFF.

The chain recombines TRBV10-3 with TRBJ2-3; D is perhaps TRBD2 (6 bases). Germline V CDR1 and CDR2: ENHRY, SYGVKD. Trimming cost V 4 bases and J 5 bases, with 13 bases left between them. CDR3 size: 14 residues. The CDR3 sequence: CAISVRDSVDTQYF. The CDR3 DNA is TGTGCCATCAGTGTACGGGACTCGGTAGATACGCAGTATTTT.

The chain combines TRBV19 with TRBJ1-2; D unresolved. The CDR3 spans 13 residues. Trimming removed 5 bases at V and 4 bases at J, with 11 bases between. Germline CDR1 is LNHDA and CDR2 is SQIVND (reference sequence). CDR3 bases: TGTGCCAGTAGTCCCCGAGTCGGCTATGGCTACACCTTC. Its protein is CASSPRVGYGYTF.

The gene calls are TRBV28 and TRBJ2-3; 15 bases map to TRBD2. The germline gives CDR1 MDHEN, CDR2 SYDVKM. This CDR3 contains 18 residues. The ends lost 4 bases at V and 3 bases at J; junction bases unmatched: 8. This CDR3 is CASSSTGLAGGYTDTQYF. CDR3 DNA sequence: TGTGCCAGCAGTTCAACCGGACTAGCGGGAGGGTATACAGATACGCAGTATTTT. Drawing the rest from reference TRBV28 and TRBJ2-3, the complete variable domain is DVKVTQSSRYLVKRTGEKVFLECVQDMDHENMFWYRQDPGLGLRLIYFSYDVKMKEKGDIPEGYSVSREKKERFSLILESASTNQTSMYLCASSSTGLAGGYTDTQYFGPGTRLTVL.

The sample holds one count of this clone. Other DNA sequences in this sample translate to the same CDR3. J is TRBJ1-2 and V is TRBV6-1; D gene uncertain. CDR1 is MNHNS, CDR2 SASEGT, per germline. V gave up 2 bases and J gave up 0 bases, with 10 bases separating them. The CDR3 is 15 residues long. CDR3 coding DNA: TGTGCCAGCAGTGAATCTCCCTTAGCTAACTATGGCTACACCTTC. This codes for CASSESPLANYGYTF.

J is TRBJ2-5 and V is TRBV9; D possibly matches TRBD1 or TRBD2 (6 bases each). CDR1 and CDR2 (germline): SGDLS, YYNGEE. The CDR3 totals 14 residues. Trimming stripped 3 bases from V and 1 base from J, with 10 bases between. The DNA for the CDR3 is TGTGCCAGCAGCGCCGGGGGCTCCCAAGAGACCCAGTACTTC. It specifies CASSAGGSQETQYF.

The rearrangement links TRBV2 to TRBJ1-1, with D possibly being TRBD1 (6 bases). Trimming pared 6 bases from V and 6 bases from J, leaving 17 bases between. Germline CDR1 is SNHLY and CDR2 is FYNNEI. The length of the CDR3 is 14 residues. CDR3: CASSQQGIKAEAFF. The CDR3 DNA follows: TGTGCCAGCAGCCAACAGGGAATTAAGGCTGAAGCTTTCTTT.

The table lists this clone with a count of one. The chain has TRBV18 and TRBJ2-7, with 7 bases matching TRBD1. In germline, CDR1 is KGHSH, CDR2 LQKENI. CDR3 length: 14 amino acids. J lost 2 bases, V lost 3 bases, and 4 bases had no gene match. CDR3 bases: TGTGCCAGCTCACCGATGGGACAGCCCTACGAGCAGTACTTC. This encodes CASSPMGQPYEQYF.

This clone was observed a single time. Since a far larger clone is one base different, this is likely a read error. V is TRBV6-1 and J is TRBJ2-2, with TRBD1 matching 9 bases. Losses at the gene ends were 5 bases for V and 3 bases for J; bases not matched to a gene: 1. The length of the CDR3 is 14 residues. CDR1 and CDR2 from the germline V gene are MNHNS and SASEGT. CDR3 bases: TGTGCCAGCAGTTGGGACAGGGACACCGGGGAGCTGTTTTTT. This translates into CASSWDRDTGELFF.

The J gene is TRBJ2-7, the V gene TRBV5-1; D is perhaps TRBD2 (5 bases). CDR1 is SGHRS, CDR2 YFSETQ, per germline. This CDR3 comprises 15 residues. The V end was cut by 2 bases, the J end by 0 bases, with 12 bases between. The CDR3 loop reads CASSFLAGTSYEQYF. The CDR3 DNA is TGCGCCAGCAGCTTTCTGGCGGGCACCTCCTACGAGCAGTACTTC.

This chain uses TRBV7-2 with TRBJ2-3, with 13 bases lining up with TRBD2. This CDR3 spans 18 amino acids. Germline-derived CDR1 and CDR2 are SGHTA and FQGNSA. Trimming at V came to 1 base and at J to 1 base, leaving 5 bases not matched to a gene. CDR3 bases: TGTGCCAGCAGCTTAGGGACTAGCGGGAGCGGGGGCACAGATACGCAGTATTTT. Translation gives CASSLGTSGSGGTDTQYF.

The J gene is TRBJ1-1, the V gene TRBV28, with 7 bases identical to TRBD1. Germline assignment: CDR1 MDHEN and CDR2 SYDVKM. The CDR3 runs to 16 residues. V lost 6 bases, J lost 0 bases, and 10 bases stayed unmatched. CDR3 coding DNA: TGTGCCAGCAGAAAAACAGGGGTCCTTATGAACACTGAAGCTTTCTTT. Its translation is CASRKTGVLMNTEAFF.

V is TRBV4-1 and J is TRBJ2-3; D assignment may be TRBD1 or TRBD2 (5 bases each). The CDR3 consists of 17 residues. V gave up 0 bases and J gave up 4 bases, with 17 bases separating them. The V gene's germline CDR1 is MGHRA and CDR2 YSYEKL. The CDR3, as DNA: TGCGCCAGCAGCCAAGAAGGGGCGGGCAAGGGCGCAGATACGCAGTATTTT. Translating gives CASSQEGAGKGADTQYF.

V is TRBV11-2 and J is TRBJ2-5, with 7 bases fitting TRBD2. Germline CDR1 is SGHAT and CDR2 is FQNNGV. Germline trimming cut 5 bases from V and 5 bases from J; bases unmatched to any gene: 20. This CDR3 region has 18 residues. The CDR3 region is CASSKEAPWREGTETQYF. DNA for the CDR3: TGTGCCAGCAGCAAAGAGGCCCCCTGGAGGGAGGGGACTGAGACCCAGTACTTC.

The chain couples TRBV10-3 to TRBJ2-5; 11 nucleotides align to TRBD1. CDR3 size: 15 residues. Germline loops: CDR1 ENHRY, CDR2 SYGVKD. Trimming removed 4 bases from V and 5 bases from J; junction bases left unmatched: 6. The CDR3 DNA follows: TGTGCCATCAGTGTTGGGACAGGGGGATTGGAGACCCAGTACTTC. Protein: CAISVGTGGLETQYF.